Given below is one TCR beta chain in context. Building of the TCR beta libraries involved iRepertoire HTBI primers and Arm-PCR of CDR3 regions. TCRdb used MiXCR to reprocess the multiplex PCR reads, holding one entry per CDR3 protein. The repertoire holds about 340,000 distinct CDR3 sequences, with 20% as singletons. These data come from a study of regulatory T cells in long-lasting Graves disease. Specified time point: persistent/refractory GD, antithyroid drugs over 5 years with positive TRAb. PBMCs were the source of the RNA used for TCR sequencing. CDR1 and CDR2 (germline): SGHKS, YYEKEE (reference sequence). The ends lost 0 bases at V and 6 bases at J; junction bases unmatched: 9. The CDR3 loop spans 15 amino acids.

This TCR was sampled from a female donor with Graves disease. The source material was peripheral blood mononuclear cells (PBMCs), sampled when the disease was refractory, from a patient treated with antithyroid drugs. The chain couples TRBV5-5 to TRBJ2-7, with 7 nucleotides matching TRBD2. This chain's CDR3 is CASSLASGGTGEQYF. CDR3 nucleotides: TGTGCCAGCAGCTTGGCCTCGGGGGGTACGGGCGAGCAGTACTTC.